The rows below give T cell receptor beta chains drawn from one sample of a study of T cell responses to AZD1222 COVID-19 vaccine. Libraries were prepared by immunoSEQ multiplex PCR; TCRdb keeps only in-frame clonotypes and omits some of them. The top ten clones hold more than 9% of a sample with about 84,000 clones, approximately 85% of them seen once. The sample consisted of peripheral blood, taken 28 days after the second AZD1222 dose. These receptors all come from an adult who received the AZD1222 COVID-19 vaccine. Both conserved end residues are part of each CDR3. The order of the fields is D gene, V gene, CDR3 protein. A D gene is named only where the DNA matches it firmly.

-	TRBV15	CATSRDLAVTDTQYF
-	TRBV5-1	CASSLEGTPGAGNTIYF
TRBD1	TRBV12-3/TRBV12-4	CASMWTGNTEAFF
-	TRBV11-3	CASSLEEERGSHNEQFF
-	TRBV5-6	CASSLARGNQPQHF
-	TRBV6-1	CASSDPHVGGRVAGELFF
-	TRBV2	CASSSGKVGYNEQFF
TRBD2	TRBV11-3	CASSLDMAGGPTEQFF
-	TRBV19	CASSMEPDKVGYTF
-	TRBV10-3	CAISDTGTVYGYTF
-	TRBV3-1/TRBV3-2	CASRQETEAFF
-	TRBV25-1	CASIEGRKAFF
-	TRBV7-9	CASSLQNYGYTF
-	TRBV9	CASSVVGIPQETQYF
-	TRBV16	CASSQSTVGEAFF
-	TRBV5-5	CASSLAGALSYNEQFF
TRBD2	TRBV7-3	CASSMTSGGAGTQYF
-	TRBV9	CASSFHQGLDSNQPQHF
TRBD1	TRBV5-6	CASGPLGQGDNEQFF
-	TRBV6-5	CASSSSRNQPQHF
-	TRBV28	CASSLKRGGANVLTF
TRBD2	TRBV6-5	CATGRTSIETQYF